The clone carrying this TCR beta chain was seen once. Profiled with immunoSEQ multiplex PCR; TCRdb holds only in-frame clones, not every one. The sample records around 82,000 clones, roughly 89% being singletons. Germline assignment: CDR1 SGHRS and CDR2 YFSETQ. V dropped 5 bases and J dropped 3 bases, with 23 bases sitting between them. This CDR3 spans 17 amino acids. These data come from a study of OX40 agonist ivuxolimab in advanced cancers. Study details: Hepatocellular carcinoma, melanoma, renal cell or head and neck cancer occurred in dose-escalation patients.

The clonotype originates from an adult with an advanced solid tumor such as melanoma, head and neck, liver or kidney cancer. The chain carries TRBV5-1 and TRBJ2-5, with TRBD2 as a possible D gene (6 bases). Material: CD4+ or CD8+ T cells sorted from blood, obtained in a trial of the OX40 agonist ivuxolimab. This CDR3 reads CASRVRVSWGLKETQYF. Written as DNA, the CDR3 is TGCGCCAGCAGGGTGCGGGTTTCTTGGGGACTCAAAGAGACCCAGTACTTC.